This T cell receptor beta chain is from a study of T cell clonality in common variable immunodeficiency. General study results and limits: CVID subjects shared fewer TCRbeta clones than healthy controls did. Reportedly, TCR beta sequences from common variable immunodeficiency showed fewer deletions and N-nucleotide insertions.

This clone has more than one count but fewer than ten. The antigen remains undetermined. The read ends 3 residues before the CDR3 terminus; that terminus is restored from the germline J gene. Germline V gene sequence: CDR1 LNHDA, CDR2 SQIVND (reference sequence). The CDR3 length is 16 residues. TCRdb keeps only in-frame clones here, not all; method: immunoSEQ multiplex PCR. The sample holds 40,000 to 55,000 clones, and no clone turns up only once. Sequencing input: peripheral blood mononuclear cells. The TCR sequence derives from a person between 18 and 75 years old in good health. This chain links TRBV19 with TRBJ2-3, with D possibly matching TRBD1 (5 bases). Partial CDR3 DNA: TGTGCCAGCCAGTATAAGGTGTGGGGCTCTCGAGAGACG. It specifies CASQYKVWGSRET. From start to end, the CDR3 is CASQYKVWGSRETQYF.